Listed below are T cell receptor beta chains from one sample, sequenced in a study of Ad26.COV2.S vaccination and SARS-CoV-2 variants. Produced via immunoSEQ multiplex PCR; TCRdb's table is partial and in-frame only. The sample yields about 330,000 clones, 90% seen once. The sequenced sample was peripheral blood, obtained in a trial of Ad26.COV2.S vaccine versus placebo. These receptors came from a person between 18 and 65 years old who received the Ad26.COV2.S COVID-19 vaccine or a placebo. Each CDR3 is given with its conserved first and last residue. D genes are given only for firm matches. Not every row has a clone size; where given, it reads once, few, many or a size class.

>TRBV7-9|.|TRBJ1-2|.
CASSSGKNYGYTF
TGTGCCAGCAGCTCAGGAAAAAACTATGGCTACACCTTC
>TRBV19|many|TRBJ1-6|TRBD1
CASSGTANSPLHF
TGTGCCAGTAGTGGGACAGCTAATTCACCCCTCCACTTT
>TRBV15|.|TRBJ1-3|.
CATSQGRSGNTIYF
TGTGCCACCTCCCAAGGGAGATCTGGAAACACCATATATTTT
>TRBV15|.|TRBJ1-5|.
CATSIRGRVGGLGNQPQHF
TGTGCCACCAGCATAAGGGGCAGGGTGGGCGGTTTAGGCAATCAGCCCCAGCATTTT
>TRBV4-1|.|TRBJ1-2|.
CASSQDEGRLGYTF
TGCGCCAGCAGCCAAGATGAGGGGAGGTTAGGCTACACCTTC
>TRBV24-1|.|TRBJ2-1|.
CATSDPTGNEQFF
TGTGCCACCAGTGATCCGACAGGCAATGAGCAGTTCTTC
>TRBV7-9|.|TRBJ1-1|TRBD1
CASSYRGLETEAFF
TGTGCCAGCAGCTACAGGGGTTTAGAAACTGAAGCTTTCTTT
>TRBV7-2|.|TRBJ2-1|.
CASSTPGGRYNEQFF
TGTGCCAGCAGTACCCCGGGGGGCAGGTACAATGAGCAGTTCTTC
>TRBV29-1|.|TRBJ1-2|.
CSVLNGDGYTF
TGCAGCGTTTTAAACGGGGATGGCTACACCTTC
>TRBV7-9|.|TRBJ2-5|.
CASNRRNGGGETQYF
TGTGCCAGCAACCGAAGGAACGGAGGGGGGGAGACCCAGTACTTC
>TRBV27|.|TRBJ1-1|.
CASSSLDNILNTEAFF
.
>TRBV7-9|.|TRBJ1-2|.
CASSSAPGSYGYTF
TGTGCCAGCAGCTCCGCCCCAGGATCCTATGGCTACACCTTC
>TRBV19|.|TRBJ1-1|.
CASSPQGPSGVNTEAFF
TGTGCCAGTAGTCCGCAGGGACCCTCAGGGGTGAACACTGAAGCTTTCTTT
>TRBV19|.|TRBJ1-5|.
CASSPGQTNQPQHF
TGTGCCAGTAGTCCGGGACAAACGAATCAGCCCCAGCATTTT
>TRBV7-9|.|TRBJ1-2|.
CASTQSEQPNPGYGYTF
TGTGCCAGCACTCAATCGGAACAGCCCAACCCGGGCTATGGCTACACCTTC
>TRBV7-2|.|TRBJ2-1|.
CASSPSGMDNEQFF
TGTGCCAGCAGCCCAAGTGGGATGGACAATGAGCAGTTCTTC
>TRBV7-2|few|TRBJ1-2|TRBD1
CASSLGTAYGYTF
TGTGCCAGCAGCTTGGGGACAGCATATGGCTACACCTTC
>TRBV18|.|TRBJ2-7|TRBD1
CASSPRTGQTYEQYF
TGTGCCAGCTCACCACGAACGGGACAGACCTACGAGCAGTACTTC
>TRBV28|.|TRBJ1-5|.
CATKPGALGKRPHSNQPQHF
TGTGCCACCAAGCCGGGGGCCCTAGGTAAACGCCCTCATAGCAATCAGCCCCAGCATTTT
>TRBV4-3|.|TRBJ2-1|.
CASSQEPAGTYNEQFF
TGCGCCAGCAGCCAAGAACCGGCGGGGACCTACAATGAGCAGTTCTTC
>TRBV18|.|TRBJ2-1|TRBD2
CASSGSGLALSSYNEQFF
TGTGCCAGCTCAGGCTCGGGACTAGCGCTTAGCTCCTACAATGAGCAGTTCTTC
>TRBV18|once|TRBJ1-1|.
CASSPSMNTEAFF
TGTGCCAGCTCACCGAGTATGAACACTGAAGCTTTCTTT